This is a list of T cell receptor beta chains from one sample in a study of blood T cell repertoires in COVID-19. The assay was immunoSEQ multiplex PCR, and TCRdb's table has in-frame clones only and misses some. The data contain around 300,000 clones, roughly nine tenths of them seen just once; the ten biggest clones take up approximately 3%. The sample was PBMCs or T cells enriched from blood (not recorded which). Source of these receptors: a woman between 45 and 60 years old who had recovered from COVID-19. CDR3s include the opening cysteine and the closing phenylalanine or tryptophan. D genes are given only for firm matches.

j_call: TRBJ2-3; d_call: .; v_call: TRBV28; cdr3_aa: CASSLSLGGDGTDTQYF
j_call: TRBJ1-3; d_call: TRBD1; v_call: TRBV5-5; cdr3_aa: CASSLLTDRGIYF
j_call: TRBJ2-1; d_call: .; v_call: TRBV7-9; cdr3_aa: CASSLATTNNEQFF
j_call: TRBJ1-2; d_call: .; v_call: TRBV21-1; cdr3_aa: CASSPLQGVDYGYTF
j_call: TRBJ1-1; d_call: .; v_call: TRBV19; cdr3_aa: CASSMGDGGDTEAFF
j_call: TRBJ1-1; d_call: TRBD1; v_call: TRBV3-1/TRBV3-2; cdr3_aa: CASSQHGTGVNGEAFF
j_call: TRBJ2-3; d_call: .; v_call: TRBV10-3; cdr3_aa: CAIAEGGTDTQYF
j_call: TRBJ2-2; d_call: TRBD2; v_call: TRBV5-5; cdr3_aa: CASSFSPGGSNTGELFF
j_call: TRBJ2-5; d_call: TRBD2; v_call: TRBV2; cdr3_aa: CANSRRAGGPETQYF
j_call: TRBJ2-1; d_call: .; v_call: TRBV28; cdr3_aa: CASRSNEQFF
j_call: TRBJ2-7; d_call: .; v_call: TRBV13; cdr3_aa: CASSPLSGEQYF
j_call: TRBJ2-7; d_call: TRBD2; v_call: TRBV27; cdr3_aa: CASSSAAGVGEQYF
j_call: TRBJ2-7; d_call: TRBD1; v_call: TRBV5-1; cdr3_aa: CASSLDRGSYEQYF
j_call: TRBJ2-7; d_call: .; v_call: TRBV27; cdr3_aa: CASSLSVLSYEQYF
j_call: TRBJ2-7; d_call: TRBD1; v_call: TRBV28; cdr3_aa: CASSRRTGGNYEQYF
j_call: TRBJ2-7; d_call: .; v_call: TRBV7-3; cdr3_aa: CASSTPDIPYYEQYF
j_call: TRBJ2-6; d_call: TRBD1; v_call: TRBV30; cdr3_aa: CAGDRARVSGANVLTF
j_call: TRBJ1-3; d_call: .; v_call: TRBV11-1; cdr3_aa: CASSLSDNSGNTIYF
j_call: TRBJ1-2; d_call: .; v_call: TRBV24-1; cdr3_aa: CATSESNRQHLGLIDYGYTF
j_call: TRBJ1-5; d_call: TRBD1; v_call: TRBV19; cdr3_aa: CASIPRGDPPWPQHF
j_call: TRBJ2-5; d_call: TRBD1; v_call: TRBV15; cdr3_aa: CATSSPQGFYGETQYF
j_call: TRBJ2-7; d_call: TRBD2; v_call: TRBV7-2; cdr3_aa: CASSLALLTSGSFNEQYF
j_call: TRBJ2-7; d_call: .; v_call: TRBV6-2/TRBV6-3; cdr3_aa: CASSRGGEHYEQYF
j_call: TRBJ1-5; d_call: TRBD1; v_call: TRBV7-2; cdr3_aa: CASGQGTGHSNQPQHF